Presented here are 3 T cell receptor beta chains from one specimen sequenced in a study of blood T cell repertoires in COVID-19. Only in-frame clones appear in the TCRdb table, and some are missing; sequencing was by immunoSEQ multiplex PCR. There are 110,000 to 150,000 clones in the sample; about 84% occur only once, and around 10% lies in the top ten. The sequenced sample consisted of peripheral blood. These receptors were taken from a woman of 80 years or more in a cohort sampled during active or convalescent COVID-19.

The gene calls are TRBV15 and TRBJ2-5; D may be TRBD1 (6 bases). Trimming pared 3 bases from V and 2 bases from J, leaving 16 bases between. This CDR3 region has 16 residues. Germline CDR1 reads LNHNV; CDR2 reads YYDKDF (reference sequence). The CDR3 DNA sequence: TGTGCCACCAGCAGCGCCCGAACAACAGGGCAAGAGACCCAGTACTTC. Its translation: CATSSARTTGQETQYF.

The chain uses TRBV18 and TRBJ2-3; a weak D match, TRBD2 (5 bases). The CDR3 spans 15 residues. V dropped 3 bases and J dropped 7 bases, with 17 bases sitting between them. Germline-derived CDR1 and CDR2 are KGHSH and LQKENI. The CDR3 DNA reads as TGTGCCAGCTCACCGCCGGGTACGGGAACAAATACGCAGTATTTT. Protein: CASSPPGTGTNTQYF.

The sample holds a few counts of this clone. V usage is TRBV10-3 and J usage is TRBJ2-7; D is perhaps TRBD2 (6 bases). CDR3 length: 15 amino acids. Germline lookup yields CDR1 ENHRY and CDR2 SYGVKD. Deletions cut 2 bases from V and 2 bases from J, with 13 bases between. The chain's CDR3 is CAISEMGTGAYEQYF. DNA for the CDR3: TGTGCCATCAGTGAGATGGGGACGGGAGCCTACGAGCAGTACTTC.